The 17 T cell receptor beta chains below were found in one sample sequenced in a study of T cells after yellow fever vaccination. One entry per CDR3 protein, called by TCRdb with MiXCR from the 5' RACE reads. The table records some 120,000 distinct CDR3 sequences, around 15% of them present only once. The sequences come from CD8+ T cells sorted from PBMCs, collected 5 days after the yellow fever booster vaccination. These receptors were obtained from a man younger than 35 who received the YFV17D yellow fever vaccine.

The chain links TRBV6-6 to TRBJ2-1; a possible D gene is TRBD1 (6 bases). Trimming removed 7 bases from V and 10 bases from J, with 14 bases in between. This CDR3 has 12 residues. Looked up from germline, CDR1 is MNHNY and CDR2 is SVGAGI (reference sequence). The CDR3, as DNA: TGTGCCAGCAACGGACAGCGGCCCGAGCAGTTCTTC. Protein: CASNGQRPEQFF.

V and J are TRBV7-2 and TRBJ2-2; maybe TRBD2 (6 bases). Trimming took 4 bases from V and 0 from J, leaving 6 bases between them. Germline values: CDR1 SGHTA, CDR2 FQGNSA. The CDR3 is made up of 14 amino acids. CDR3 region: CASSSSANTGELFF. In DNA form, the CDR3 reads TGTGCCAGCAGCTCTAGCGCGAACACCGGGGAGCTGTTTTTT.

With regard to this clonotype: Because it lacks the conserved phenylalanine or tryptophan at the end, this CDR3 is likely a read error. The V call is TRBV6-2 or TRBV6-3, the J call TRBJ1-6; D is uncertain. V shed 9 bases and J shed 7 bases, with 13 bases lying between them. Germline-derived CDR1 and CDR2 are MNHEY and SVGEGT. The CDR3 runs 13 residues. The CDR3: CASVSGLNSPLHL. The DNA of the CDR3 is TGTGCCAGTGTCTCCGGCCTAAATTCACCCCTCCACTTG.

This sequence joins TRBV6-2 or TRBV6-3 and TRBJ2-1; tentative D call: TRBD2 (6 bases). Per the germline V gene, CDR1 is MNHEY and CDR2 is SVGEGT. V lost 5 bases and J lost 10, with 9 bases in between. The CDR3 covers 11 residues. CDR3 sequence reads: CASSPRGEQFF. CDR3 coding DNA: TGTGCCAGCAGTCCCCGGGGGGAGCAGTTCTTC.

The genes are TRBV19 and TRBJ1-2, with 7 bases lining up with TRBD1. V was clipped by 10 bases and J by 8 bases; unmatched bases: 10. The CDR3 length is 12 residues. Per germline, CDR1 LNHDA and CDR2 SQIVND (reference sequence). The CDR3 loop reads CATSTGKYGYTF. The CDR3 nucleotides read TGTGCCACCTCGACAGGGAAGTACGGCTACACCTTC.

This sequence joins TRBV4-1 and TRBJ2-1, with 8 bases matching TRBD2. The CDR3 is 16 residues long. Germline V gene sequence: CDR1 MGHRA, CDR2 YSYEKL. With V trimmed by 2 bases and J by 7 bases, 10 bases remained unmatched. The CDR3 nucleotides are TGCGCCAGCAGCCAAACTGGGCGGGGGGCCATAAATGAGCAGTTCTTC. It is translated as CASSQTGRGAINEQFF.

This clonotype was observed a few times. The V call is TRBV29-1, the J call TRBJ1-1; D is unclear. The CDR3 loop spans 10 amino acids. Trimming took off 0 bases at V and 11 bases at J, with 7 bases between the two ends. Germline V gene sequence: CDR1 SQVTM, CDR2 ANQGSEA. DNA of the CDR3: TGCAGCGTTGAAGAGGGGAAGGCTTTCTTT. Translated, it gives CSVEEGKAFF.

This sequence joins TRBV5-5 and TRBJ2-7; D might be TRBD1 (6 bases). Trimming removed 4 bases from V and 6 bases from J, with 20 bases in between. Germline CDR1 is SGHKS and CDR2 is YYEKEE (reference sequence). The CDR3 runs to 15 residues. The CDR3, as DNA: TGTGCCAGCAGCGGCCGACAGGCAAGACCCGGCGAGCAGTACTTC. Translation gives CASSGRQARPGEQYF.

V and J are TRBV9 and TRBJ2-1, with 7 positions matching TRBD2. Trimming cost V 4 bases and J 7 bases; bases outside gene matches: 14. This CDR3 comprises 16 residues. Germline V gives CDR1 SGDLS, CDR2 YYNGEE. The CDR3 is CASSPLAVSGTNEQFF. The CDR3, as DNA: TGTGCCAGCAGCCCTCTTGCGGTAAGCGGGACTAATGAGCAGTTCTTC.

This clonotype was seen at least ten times. This chain joins TRBV7-2 and TRBJ2-1; D perhaps matches TRBD1 (6 bases). V gave up 2 bases and J gave up 2 bases, with 13 bases separating them. Germline V CDR1 and CDR2: SGHTA, FQGNSA. The CDR3 length is 16 residues. In nucleotides, the CDR3 is TGTGCCAGCAGCTTATTGCTAGGGGGTCCCTACAATGAGCAGTTCTTC. It yields the protein CASSLLLGGPYNEQFF.

The chain links TRBV14 to TRBJ2-7; TRBD2 is a possible D gene (5 bases). Germline values: CDR1 SGHDN, CDR2 FVKESK. This CDR3 is built from 16 residues. Trimming took off 1 base at V and 0 bases at J, with 13 bases between the two ends. CDR3 residues: CASSQGRVRSSYEQYF. The DNA of the CDR3 is TGTGCCAGCAGCCAAGGGCGGGTCCGTAGCTCCTACGAGCAGTACTTC. The whole variable domain, remainder taken from reference TRBV14 and TRBJ2-7, is EAGVTQFPSHSVIEKGQTVTLRCDPISGHDNLYWYRRVMGKEIKFLLHFVKESKQDESGMPNNRFLAERTGGTYSTLKVQPAELEDSGVYFCASSQGRVRSSYEQYFGPGTRLTVT.

This clonotype appeared a few times. The V and J genes are TRBV7-9 and TRBJ2-7; 10 bases align to TRBD1. V gave up 6 bases and J gave up 5 bases; unmatched junction bases: 10. The germline V gene encodes CDR1 SEHNR and CDR2 FQNEAQ (reference sequence). This CDR3 is 15 amino acids long. The CDR3 DNA reads as TGTGCCAGCAGTTCCCCTGGGACAGGGGAGGACGAGCAGTACTTC. Translation gives CASSSPGTGEDEQYF.

The J gene is TRBJ1-1, the V gene TRBV6-6, with D uncertain. The V gene lost 8 bases and the J gene lost 1 base, with 11 bases spanning the gap. The germline V gene has CDR1 MNHNY and CDR2 SVGAGI (reference sequence). The CDR3 consists of 13 residues. The CDR3 here is CASGTEPNTEAFF. In DNA form, the CDR3 reads TGTGCCAGCGGAACAGAACCGAACACTGAAGCTTTCTTT.

This clonotype was seen a handful of times. The chain employs TRBV3-1 and TRBJ2-5, with 15 nucleotides matching TRBD2. The CDR3 totals 18 residues. J was trimmed by 0 bases and V by 4 bases; bases with no gene match: 6. CDR1 and CDR2 from the germline V gene are LGHDT and YNNKEL (reference sequence). In DNA form, the CDR3 reads TGTGCCAGCAGCCCCCGGACTAGCGGGGGGGCGGACCAAGAGACCCAGTACTTC. Translating it yields CASSPRTSGGADQETQYF.

V usage is TRBV12-3 or TRBV12-4 and J usage is TRBJ2-7, with D maybe TRBD1 (6 bases). The V and J ends lost 3 bases and 7 bases respectively, with 10 bases between them. This CDR3 has 12 amino acids. CDR3 protein: CASSLGAEEQYF. Written as DNA, the CDR3 is TGTGCCAGCAGTTTGGGGGCAGAGGAGCAGTACTTC.

This clonotype showed up just a few times. The chain has TRBV29-1 and TRBJ2-1; D is uncertain. CDR1 is SQVTM, CDR2 ANQGSEA, per germline. This CDR3 region has 14 residues. Trimming took off 7 bases at V and 6 bases at J, with 19 bases between the two ends. For the CDR3, the DNA is TGCAGCGCCGACGCAACAATAGCTTCCAATGAGCAGTTCTTC. Residues: CSADATIASNEQFF.

This clonotype has a count of ten or more. V usage is TRBV10-3 and J usage is TRBJ1-1; no reliable D call. The CDR3 consists of 13 residues. With 3 bases removed from V and 0 bases from J, the gap between germline ends came to 5 bases. Germline lookup yields CDR1 ENHRY and CDR2 SYGVKD. Written as DNA, the CDR3 is TGTGCCATCAGTGATTCTATGAACACTGAAGCTTTCTTT. Translation: CAISDSMNTEAFF.